This is a list of T cell receptor beta chains from one sample in a study of Ad26.COV2.S vaccination and SARS-CoV-2 variants. Profiling relied on immunoSEQ multiplex PCR, and the TCRdb table lists in-frame clones only, not all of them. This repertoire shows some 240,000 clones, 70% to 90% found once; its top ten account for just under 3%. The sample in question was peripheral blood, obtained in a trial of Ad26.COV2.S vaccine versus placebo. These receptors were taken from a person aged 18-60 years who received the Ad26.COV2.S COVID-19 vaccine or a placebo. The CDR3 runs from the conserved cysteine through the conserved F or W.

TRBJ2-5 TRBV3-1/TRBV3-2 CASSFLSGEETQYF
TRBJ1-1 TRBV18 CASSPVLGATEAFF
TRBJ2-2 TRBV9 CASSPRTGGTGELFF
TRBJ1-6 TRBV4-1 CASSQDGSYSPLHF
TRBJ1-2 TRBV7-9 CASSLGGENGYTF
TRBJ2-7 TRBV6-2/TRBV6-3 CASSRDRVYEQYF
TRBJ2-1 TRBV12-3/TRBV12-4 CASSFGYGPFF
TRBJ2-3 TRBV6-6 CASRRNAGFTDTQYF
TRBJ2-2 TRBV3-1/TRBV3-2 CASSRYSGEVTGELFF
TRBJ1-2 TRBV4-2 CASSAFTDNYGYTF
TRBJ2-1 TRBV5-4 CASSLETGGREQFF
TRBJ2-7 TRBV4-3 CASSQERGTGRYEQYF
TRBJ1-2 TRBV4-1 CASSQVGGGGYTF
TRBJ1-6 TRBV5-4 CASSLPGEGSPLHF
TRBJ2-2 TRBV6-5 CASSYSTDTSAGELFF
TRBJ2-5 TRBV11-3 CASSFGQGQGQETQYF
TRBJ2-7 TRBV6-6 CASSYSAAGRLEQYF
TRBJ2-2 TRBV24-1 CATSLNPGTGELFF
TRBJ1-1 TRBV14 CASSQDVGDTEAFF
TRBJ1-1 TRBV3-1/TRBV3-2 CASSARGNTEAFF
TRBJ1-4 TRBV21-1 CASSKVRATKEQAFNEKLFF
TRBJ2-5 TRBV11-2 CASSLGPGKRETQYF
TRBJ2-3 TRBV9 CASSPVGQGNTQYF
TRBJ1-3 TRBV29-1 CSVLWGSGNTIYF
TRBJ1-2 TRBV9 CASSPQTGANFGYTF
TRBJ1-5 TRBV28 CASSFSPPRDRVDQPQHF
TRBJ2-1 TRBV6-5 CASTRKSSSYNEQFF
TRBJ2-4 TRBV19 CASSSLEGGRLAKNIQYF
TRBJ1-2 TRBV18 CASSPPIKAGLPSGYTF
TRBJ2-1 TRBV5-4 CASSLGTGLNEQFF
TRBJ1-1 TRBV4-3 CASSQLGTEAFF
TRBJ1-2 TRBV6-5 CASRLGHYPFYGYTF
TRBJ1-2 TRBV6-5 CASSPDRDRVYGYTF
TRBJ2-7 TRBV6-5 CATSDSPSYEQYF
TRBJ2-2 TRBV4-2 CASSHTDRNTGELFF
TRBJ2-1 TRBV6-5 CASSYLGLGNEQFF
TRBJ1-1 TRBV5-4 CASSWSNTEAFF
TRBJ1-5 TRBV12-3/TRBV12-4 CASSWSENQPQHF
TRBJ2-5 TRBV6-4 CASSDHVGETQYF
TRBJ2-7 TRBV5-4 CASSLEAGQNEQYF
TRBJ1-5 TRBV6-2/TRBV6-3 CASSRTGSQPQHF
TRBJ2-5 TRBV15 CATSRVAGRQETQYF
TRBJ2-1 TRBV6-2/TRBV6-3 CASSYRQEYNEQFF
TRBJ2-3 TRBV3-1/TRBV3-2 CASSQKEDLTDTQYF
TRBJ1-1 TRBV5-1 CASSLTLDRVAF
TRBJ1-3 TRBV9 CASSRGVGGNSGNTIYF
TRBJ1-2 TRBV6-6 CASSYGPPSSYTF
TRBJ2-1 TRBV11-2 CASSPPPGGPYEQFF